A single sample gave rise to the 32 T cell receptor beta chains below, sequenced in a study of blood T cell repertoires in COVID-19. Profiled with immunoSEQ multiplex PCR; TCRdb holds only in-frame clones, not every one. The sample holds about 210,000 clones; around 84% are singletons and the top ten take roughly a tenth. The sequencing input was peripheral blood. The receptors shown here come from an elderly woman with COVID-19, enrolled during active disease.

The chain couples TRBV5-1 to TRBJ2-3, with a possible D match to TRBD1 (5 bases). V dropped 5 bases and J dropped 5 bases, with 15 bases sitting between them. The V gene's germline CDR1 is SGHRS and CDR2 YFSETQ. This CDR3 comprises 14 residues. CDR3 residues: CASSVEPGRDTQYF. CDR3 nucleotides: TGCGCCAGCAGTGTTGAACCAGGGCGAGATACGCAGTATTTT.

This chain connects TRBV6-5 to TRBJ2-7; D remains unclear. V lost 8 bases, J lost 6 bases, and 14 bases lay in between. The CDR3 is 12 amino acids. Germline loops: CDR1 MNHEY, CDR2 SVGAGI. The CDR3 is CASHAFRGEQYF. CDR3 nucleotide sequence: TGTGCCAGCCACGCTTTTAGAGGCGAGCAGTACTTC.

This rearrangement joins TRBV3-1 (or the pseudogene TRBV3-2) to TRBJ2-3; TRBD2 is a possible D gene (6 bases). This CDR3 is built from 16 residues. Germline loops: CDR1 LGHDT, CDR2 YNNKEL (reference sequence). Trimming left V 4 bases short and J 1 base short, with 15 bases between. The CDR3 here is CASSPAGLRGTDTQYF. The CDR3 DNA is TGTGCCAGCAGCCCGGCGGGGCTCCGGGGCACAGATACGCAGTATTTT.

The chain is built from TRBV19 and TRBJ2-7; D ambiguous. The V gene's germline CDR1 is LNHDA and CDR2 SQIVND (reference sequence). CDR3 length: 13 residues. V lost 7 bases, J lost 3 bases, and 13 bases lay in between. DNA of the CDR3: TGTGCCAGTAAGAGAAACAGCCTCTACGAGCAGTACGTC. This gives the protein CASKRNSLYEQYV.

The chain combines TRBV2 with TRBJ1-5; a possible D gene is TRBD1 (5 bases). Trimming stripped 7 bases from V and 4 bases from J, with 17 bases between. The CDR3 totals 15 residues. Germline-derived CDR1 and CDR2 are SNHLY and FYNNEI. For the CDR3, the DNA is TGTGCCAGCACCCGAATGGGGGGTAAAAATCAGCCCCAGCATTTT. It codes for CASTRMGGKNQPQHF.

This chain joins TRBV6-1 and TRBJ2-5; tentative D call: TRBD1 (6 bases). This CDR3 spans 15 amino acids. The germline V and J ends were trimmed by 3 bases and 6 bases, with 17 bases remaining between them. Looked up from germline, CDR1 is MNHNS and CDR2 is SASEGT. The CDR3 here is CASSDGGQILKTQYF. CDR3 DNA: TGTGCCAGCAGTGATGGAGGACAGATCCTCAAGACCCAGTACTTC.

The V and J genes are TRBV5-5 and TRBJ2-3; a weak D match, TRBD2 (6 bases). This CDR3 spans 16 amino acids. The germline V gene encodes CDR1 SGHKS and CDR2 YYEKEE (reference sequence). Trimming took off 0 bases at V and 9 bases at J, with 20 bases between the two ends. The CDR3 sequence is CASSLDLALGGLTQYF. In nucleotides, the CDR3 is TGTGCCAGCAGCTTGGATCTAGCGTTGGGCGGATTGACGCAGTATTTT.

In this sample, this clone turned up many times. The same CDR3 arises from other DNA sequences in this sample as well. The chain recombines TRBV18 with TRBJ2-5; perhaps TRBD2 as D (7 bases). The germline V and J ends were trimmed by 3 bases and 5 bases, with 16 bases remaining between them. The CDR3 runs 15 residues. Germline CDR1 reads KGHSH; CDR2 reads LQKENI. CDR3 protein: CASSPLAGARETQYF. CDR3 in DNA: TGTGCCAGCTCACCCCTCGCGGGGGCCAGGGAGACCCAGTACTTC.

The chain links TRBV5-1 to TRBJ2-1, with 8 bases aligning to TRBD2. V trimming: 4 bases; J trimming: 9 bases; junction bases outside the gene matches: 9. Germline V gives CDR1 SGHRS, CDR2 YFSETQ. CDR3 length: 14 residues. The CDR3 here is CASSPGGPFTEQFF. CDR3 DNA sequence: TGCGCCAGCAGCCCGGGGGGGCCTTTCACTGAGCAGTTCTTC.

This clone was counted many times. The chain joins TRBV6-1 to TRBJ1-5, with D possibly being TRBD1 (6 bases). Per the germline V gene, CDR1 is MNHNS and CDR2 is SASEGT. Trimming removed 2 bases at V and 1 base at J, with 18 bases between. The CDR3 consists of 18 residues. The CDR3 DNA follows: TGTGCCAGCAGTGAATGGCTGATGGGGGCTCGGAGCAATCAGCCCCAGCATTTT. It yields the protein CASSEWLMGARSNQPQHF.

The J gene is TRBJ2-1, the V gene TRBV5-8; D perhaps matches TRBD2 (6 bases). The ends were cut back, 4 bases at V and 7 bases at J, with 12 bases in the middle. Germline V gene sequence: CDR1 SGHTS, CDR2 YDEGEE. This CDR3 has 13 residues. The CDR3 DNA sequence: TGTGCCAGCAGCCGGGGGAATGGAAATGAGCAGTTCTTC. It codes for CASSRGNGNEQFF.

This clone was recorded a few times. The chain recombines TRBV18 with TRBJ2-7; TRBD2 might be the D (6 bases). V was pared by 4 bases and J by 0 bases, with 7 bases between. Germline V gene sequence: CDR1 KGHSH, CDR2 LQKENI. This CDR3 spans 13 amino acids. CDR3 region: CASSLGSSYEQYV. CDR3 DNA sequence: TGTGCCAGCTCACTCGGGAGCTCCTACGAGCAGTACGTC.

This chain joins TRBV5-1 and TRBJ2-2; 8 bases match TRBD2. CDR1 is SGHRS, CDR2 YFSETQ, per germline. The CDR3 is made up of 17 amino acids. The ends lost 0 bases at V and 4 bases at J; junction bases unmatched: 8. This chain's CDR3 is CASSLVSGVPFTGELFF. CDR3 sequence (DNA): TGCGCCAGCAGCTTGGTTAGCGGGGTGCCCTTCACCGGGGAGCTGTTTTTT.

For this clone: Other DNA sequences within the sample encode an identical CDR3. The rearrangement joins TRBV7-2 to TRBJ1-2; the D gene is possibly TRBD1 (5 bases). CDR3 length: 13 residues. Trimming removed 0 bases at V and 8 bases at J, with 10 bases between. The germline V gene encodes CDR1 SGHTA and CDR2 FQGNSA. DNA of the CDR3: TGTGCCAGCAGCTTAGCTGGGGCGCGGGGCTACACCTTC. Protein product: CASSLAGARGYTF.

This clone was found once. The rearrangement uses TRBV7-2 and TRBJ2-1; maybe TRBD1 (6 bases). The ends were cut back, 1 base at V and 4 bases at J, with 8 bases in the middle. The CDR3 sequence is 14 residues long. Germline CDR1 is SGHTA and CDR2 is FQGNSA. The CDR3 is CASSLGGPYNEQFF. The DNA of the CDR3 is TGTGCCAGCAGCTTAGGGGGGCCATACAATGAGCAGTTCTTC.

The chain uses TRBV6-5 and TRBJ1-2; 7 bases are a match to TRBD1. From germline, CDR1 is MNHEY and CDR2 SVGAGI. This CDR3 has 14 residues. V lost 6 bases, J lost 2 bases, and 6 bases stayed unmatched. The CDR3 nucleotides are TGTGCCAGCAGCTATGGGACAGACAACTATGGCTACACCTTC. Amino acids: CASSYGTDNYGYTF.

This clone was recorded only once. CDR3 nucleotide sequence: TGTGCCAGCAGTTACAAACAGGGGGAAGCTTTCTTT. Protein product: CASSYKQGEAFF. This chain uses TRBV27 with TRBJ1-1; 7 bases line up with TRBD1. This CDR3 is built from 12 residues. Trimming at V came to 4 bases and at J to 8 bases, leaving 4 bases not matched to a gene. Germline loops: CDR1 MNHEY, CDR2 SMNVEV (reference sequence).

The genes are TRBV10-3 and TRBJ1-4, with D possibly TRBD1 on 6 matching bases. The V gene's germline CDR1 is ENHRY and CDR2 SYGVKD. Trimming stripped 0 bases from V and 8 bases from J, with 19 bases between. This CDR3 comprises 17 residues. This CDR3 reads CAISESPPGALGEKLFF. DNA for the CDR3: TGTGCCATCAGTGAGTCCCCCCCAGGGGCTCTTGGGGAAAAACTGTTTTTT.

The V and J genes are TRBV5-1 and TRBJ2-2; maybe TRBD1 (7 bases). Trimming removed 4 bases from V and 0 bases from J, with 13 bases in between. This CDR3 has 16 residues. CDR1 SGHRS and CDR2 YFSETQ come from the germline V gene. CDR3 bases: TGCGCCAGCAGCGCACGGGGGACAGCGAACACCGGGGAGCTGTTTTTT. It encodes CASSARGTANTGELFF.

This clone appeared a single time. The chain employs TRBV19 and TRBJ1-1, with D possibly being TRBD1 (5 bases). Germline V gene sequence: CDR1 LNHDA, CDR2 SQIVND (reference sequence). V lost 7 bases and J 4 bases, leaving 16 bases between the germline ends. The CDR3 length is 14 residues. CDR3 nucleotide sequence: TGTGCCAGTAAAATGGAGGGGAGTGGCACTGAAGCTTTCTTT. This codes for CASKMEGSGTEAFF.

The genes are TRBV12-3 or TRBV12-4 and TRBJ2-7; D is possibly TRBD1 (5 bases). The CDR3 has 13 residues. Deletions cut 7 bases from V and 1 base from J, with 11 bases between. The CDR3 DNA follows: TGTGCCAGCACTCCAGGGAAATCCTACGAGCAGTACTTC. Translating gives CASTPGKSYEQYF.

This chain links TRBV6-1 with TRBJ2-4; TRBD2 aligns across 11 bases. Germline V CDR1 and CDR2: MNHNS, SASEGT. CDR3 length: 16 residues. V shed 3 bases and J 7 bases; nucleotides not matched to a gene: 8. Written as DNA, the CDR3 is TGTGCCAGCAGTGACGTAGCGGGGGGGCGGTATAACATTCAGTACTTC. Translated: CASSDVAGGRYNIQYF.

The chain is built from TRBV18 and TRBJ2-1; 9 nucleotides line up with TRBD1. This CDR3 contains 17 residues. The germline CDR1 and CDR2 sequences are KGHSH and LQKENI. J was trimmed by 4 bases and V by 0 bases; bases with no gene match: 7. CDR3 residues: CASSPPLVGQGYNEQFF. The CDR3 DNA is TGTGCCAGCTCACCACCTCTAGTGGGACAGGGATACAATGAGCAGTTCTTC. The complete variable domain, with remaining parts taken from reference TRBV18 and TRBJ2-1, reads NAGVMQNPRHLVRRRGQEARLRCSPMKGHSHVYWYRQLPEEGLKFMVYLQKENIIDESGMPKERFSAEFPKEGPSILRIQQVVRGDSAAYFCASSPPLVGQGYNEQFFGPGTRLTVL.

The chain uses TRBV11-2 and TRBJ1-2; 8 bases are a match to TRBD1. Per germline, CDR1 SGHAT and CDR2 FQNNGV. The CDR3 is 17 residues long. V lost 2 bases to trimming and J lost 3 bases; unmatched junction nucleotides: 11. CDR3 sequence (DNA): TGTGCCAGCAGCTTATCCGGGTACCTACAGGGGGACTATGGCTACACCTTC. Translated: CASSLSGYLQGDYGYTF.

The chain recombines TRBV20-1 with TRBJ1-5, with D unresolved. V gave up 1 base and J gave up 12 bases, with 10 bases separating them. Germline lookup yields CDR1 DFQATT and CDR2 SNEGSKA (reference sequence). The CDR3 consists of 11 residues. CDR3 region: CSARVLQNQHF. In DNA form, the CDR3 reads TGCAGTGCTAGAGTTTTACAGAACCAGCATTTT.

The chain links TRBV29-1 to TRBJ2-1, with D tentatively TRBD2 (7 bases). Germline V gene lookup returns CDR1 SQVTM and CDR2 ANQGSEA. Trimming cost V 5 bases and J 7 bases, with 15 bases left between them. There are 13 residues in the CDR3. The CDR3 is CSVTAGALNEQFF. CDR3 sequence (DNA): TGCAGCGTTACCGCGGGGGCCCTTAATGAGCAGTTCTTC.

There are a few counts of this clone. The chain carries TRBV5-1 and TRBJ2-3; a possible D gene is TRBD1 (6 bases). The CDR3 sequence is 15 residues long. Germline CDR1 reads SGHRS; CDR2 reads YFSETQ. V was shortened by 0 bases and J by 1 base, with 9 bases between the two germline ends. The CDR3 here is CASSLANRGTDTQYF. The CDR3 DNA is TGCGCCAGCAGCTTGGCCAACAGGGGCACAGATACGCAGTATTTT.

CDR3 sequence (DNA): TGCGCCAGCAGCTTATCGACTAGCGGGGCAACCTACGAGCAGTACTTC. Its translation is CASSLSTSGATYEQYF. The chain is built from TRBV5-1 and TRBJ2-7, with 11 positions matching TRBD2. The CDR3 runs to 16 residues. V lost 2 bases to trimming and J lost 2 bases; unmatched junction nucleotides: 6. CDR1 and CDR2 (germline): SGHRS, YFSETQ.

The sample holds a few counts of this clone. This rearrangement joins TRBV21-1 to TRBJ1-2; the table assigns TRBD1, which was not confirmed against the DNA. TRBV21-1 is given as a pseudogene. The CDR3 is made up of 15 amino acids. The CDR3 loop is CASRELSAGDYGYTF. The CDR3 nucleotides read TGTGCCAGCAGGGAGCTCAGCGCAGGGGATTATGGCTACACCTTC.

The chain links TRBV5-1 to TRBJ2-1, with a weak D call TRBD2 (6 bases). Germline-derived CDR1 and CDR2 are SGHRS and YFSETQ. CDR3 size: 16 residues. Trimming left V 1 base short and J 4 bases short, with 15 bases between. CDR3 loop: CASSLSRADYYNEQFF. The CDR3 DNA reads as TGCGCCAGCAGCTTGAGTAGGGCGGACTATTACAATGAGCAGTTCTTC.

This rearrangement joins TRBV5-4 to TRBJ2-4, with TRBD2 matching over 9 bases. CDR1 is SGHNT and CDR2 is YYREEE in the germline V gene (reference sequence). J lost 3 bases, V lost 7 bases, and 8 bases had no gene match. The CDR3 is made up of 15 amino acids. The CDR3: CASSEAGGIKNIQYF. CDR3 coding DNA: TGTGCCAGCTCCGAAGCGGGGGGTATCAAAAACATTCAGTACTTC.

The CDR3: CASSLTAGTAEQYF. The CDR3 nucleotides read TGTGCCAGCAGCTTAACCGCTGGGACAGCCGAGCAGTACTTC. The V gene is TRBV11-3, the J gene TRBJ2-7; 7 positions agree with TRBD1. The ends lost 2 bases at V and 6 bases at J; junction bases unmatched: 7. The CDR3 contains 14 residues. Looked up from germline, CDR1 is SGHNT and CDR2 is YENEEA.